The 21 T cell receptor beta chains given below trace back to one sample, sequenced in a study of cytomegalovirus exposure and HLA in healthy donors. The PCR contained 60 Vbeta and 13 Jbeta primers. The method was immunoSEQ multiplex PCR; TCRdb's version includes in-frame clones alone and lacks a portion of them. The sample yields about 100,000 clones, roughly 74% seen once. The specimen was PBMCs. These receptors were obtained from a woman aged 35 to 49 in good health and CMV-seronegative.

This clone was seen only a few times. This chain joins TRBV7-6 and TRBJ2-5; 8 bases match TRBD1. TRBJ2-7 matches the DNA end more closely, so the J call is doubtful. Germline V gene data show CDR1 as SGHVS and CDR2 as FNYEAQ. CDR3 length: 16 amino acids. CDR3 sequence (DNA): TGTGCCAGCAGCCTTACGGACAGGGCCTCCCCTTACGAGCAGTACTTC. This codes for CASSLTDRASPYEQYF.

This clone has more than one count but fewer than ten. The rearrangement joins TRBV19 to TRBJ2-7, with 8 bases matching TRBD2. CDR1 is LNHDA, CDR2 SQIVND, per germline (reference sequence). After removal of 9 bases from V and 0 bases from J, the junction contained 10 bases not matched to a gene. CDR3 length equals 15 residues. CDR3 in amino acids: CASSRHSGDSYEQYF. CDR3 coding DNA: TGTGCCAGCAGCAGACATAGCGGGGACTCCTACGAGCAGTACTTC.

The chain recombines TRBV6-5 with TRBJ2-5, with 13 bases fitting TRBD2. V lost 7 bases to trimming and J lost 4 bases; unmatched junction nucleotides: 6. This CDR3 contains 15 residues. Looked up from germline, CDR1 is MNHEY and CDR2 is SVGAGI. CDR3 DNA sequence: TGTGCCAGCATTGGACTAGCGGGAGTACCAGAGACCCAGTACTTC. Encoded protein: CASIGLAGVPETQYF.

CDR3 in DNA: TGTGCCAGCAGTCCCGGGACAGGGACGGGGGAGCTGTTTTTT. It yields the protein CASSPGTGTGELFF. V is TRBV27 and J is TRBJ2-2; 9 nucleotides agree with TRBD1. V lost 5 bases, J lost 8 bases, and 6 bases stayed unmatched. Germline V gene data show CDR1 as MNHEY and CDR2 as SMNVEV (reference sequence). The CDR3 sequence is 14 residues long.

This clone was counted between two and nine times. The gene calls are TRBV11-2 and TRBJ1-1; D gene unclear. Trimming cost V 2 bases and J 11 bases, with 15 bases left between them. CDR3 size: 13 residues. From germline, CDR1 is SGHAT and CDR2 FQNNGV. In nucleotides, the CDR3 is TGTGCCAGCAGCTTATTGGTTGCGGGGATTGCTTTCTTT. The encoded protein is CASSLLVAGIAFF.

CDR3: CAWRGLYNEQFF. In nucleotides, the CDR3 is TGTGCCTGGAGGGGCCTCTACAATGAGCAGTTCTTC. The V and J genes are TRBV30 and TRBJ2-1; no clear D. The CDR3 runs 12 residues. The V end was cut by 3 bases, the J end by 3 bases, with 6 bases between. Germline assignment: CDR1 GTSNPN and CDR2 SVGIG (reference sequence).

The chain recombines TRBV13 with TRBJ2-2; 8 bases match TRBD2. The CDR3 contains 16 residues. CDR1 is PRHDT and CDR2 is FYEKMQ in the germline V gene (reference sequence). V lost 6 bases to trimming and J lost 1 base; unmatched junction nucleotides: 7. Here the CDR3 reads CASSFKRGMNTGELFF. The CDR3 nucleotides are TGTGCCAGCAGTTTCAAGCGGGGGATGAACACCGGGGAGCTGTTTTTT. Based on the CDR3 plus reference TRBV13 and TRBJ2-2, the full variable domain is AAGVIQSPRHLIKEKRETATLKCYPIPRHDTVYWYQQGPGQDPQFLISFYEKMQSDKGSIPDRFSAQQFSDYHSELNMSSLELGDSALYFCASSFKRGMNTGELFFGEGSRLTVL.

J is TRBJ2-1 and V is TRBV7-2, with 7 bases matching TRBD2. The CDR3 length is 17 residues. Per germline, CDR1 SGHTA and CDR2 FQGNSA. Unmatched junction bases numbered 13, after V lost 5 bases and J lost 3 bases. The chain's CDR3 is CASSPRAGRLGYNEQFF. CDR3 DNA sequence: TGTGCCAGCAGCCCCCGAGCGGGAAGGCTGGGCTACAATGAGCAGTTCTTC. Together with reference TRBV7-2 and TRBJ2-1, the CDR3 gives the full variable domain: GAGVSQSPSNKVTEKGKDVELRCDPISGHTALYWYRQSLGQGLEFLIYFQGNSAPDKSGLPSDRFSAERTGGSVSTLTIQRTQQEDSAVYLCASSPRAGRLGYNEQFFGPGTRLTVL.

V is TRBV4-1 and J is TRBJ2-1, with 12 bases matching TRBD2. The CDR3 sequence is 16 residues long. Germline V gene sequence: CDR1 MGHRA, CDR2 YSYEKL. V trimming: 3 bases; J trimming: 7 bases; junction bases outside the gene matches: 7. The CDR3 nucleotides are TGCGCCAGCAGCCAGTCACAGGGACTAGCGGGTAATGAGCAGTTCTTC. It is translated as CASSQSQGLAGNEQFF.

The chain couples TRBV7-6 to TRBJ1-1; D call uncertain. V was pared by 6 bases and J by 1 base, with 9 bases between. This CDR3 is 13 amino acids long. Germline CDR1 reads SGHVS; CDR2 reads FNYEAQ. The CDR3 region has the DNA TGTGCCAGCAGTTACACACAGAACACTGAAGCTTTCTTT. Amino acids: CASSYTQNTEAFF. Together with reference TRBV7-6 and TRBJ1-1, the CDR3 gives the full variable domain: GAGVSQSPRYKVTKRGQDVALRCDPISGHVSLYWYRQALGQGPEFLTYFNYEAQQDKSGLPNDRFSAERPEGSISTLTIQRTEQRDSAMYRCASSYTQNTEAFFGQGTRLTVV.

The CDR3 sequence: CASRDLAYEQYF. DNA for the CDR3: TGTGCCAGCCGGGACTTGGCCTACGAGCAGTACTTC. V is TRBV6-6 and J is TRBJ2-7, with D tentatively TRBD2 (6 bases). There are 12 residues in the CDR3. V was pared by 8 bases and J by 2 bases, with 10 bases between. Germline values: CDR1 MNHNY, CDR2 SVGAGI (reference sequence).

V gene TRBV2 combines with J gene TRBJ1-5; D might be TRBD1 (6 bases). V lost 6 bases to trimming and J lost 3 bases, with 12 bases between them. The CDR3 sequence is 14 residues long. In germline, CDR1 is SNHLY, CDR2 FYNNEI. CDR3 bases: TGTGCCAGCAGGCGCGACAGGAACAATCAGCCCCAGCATTTT. Translation gives CASRRDRNNQPQHF. Variable domain in full (rest from reference TRBV2 and TRBJ1-5): EPEVTQTPSHQVTQMGQEVILRCVPISNHLYFYWYRQILGQKVEFLVSFYNNEISEKSEIFDDQFSVERPDGSNFTLKIRSTKLEDSAMYFCASRRDRNNQPQHFGDGTRLSIL.

The chain links TRBV7-8 to TRBJ2-7, with a possible D match to TRBD1 (7 bases). CDR1 is SGHVS, CDR2 FQNEAQ, per germline. V was clipped by 5 bases and J by 3 bases, with 14 bases between them. The CDR3 contains 14 residues. The CDR3 region is CASSLGQGGYEQYF. CDR3 bases: TGTGCCAGCAGCCTCGGTCAGGGGGGCTACGAGCAGTACTTC.

Points on this clone: The same CDR3 is also encoded by other DNA sequences in this sample. The chain is built from TRBV27 and TRBJ2-5; 10 bases are shared with TRBD1. CDR1 is MNHEY and CDR2 is SMNVEV in the germline V gene (reference sequence). V lost 3 bases to trimming and J lost 1 base; unmatched junction nucleotides: 11. This CDR3 has 18 residues. The chain's CDR3 is CASSFHIRDRGLQETQYF. CDR3 coding DNA: TGTGCCAGCAGTTTTCACATCCGGGACAGGGGACTCCAAGAGACCCAGTACTTC.

The V and J genes are TRBV29-1 and TRBJ1-3; 7 nucleotides match TRBD1. The V and J ends lost 6 bases and 7 bases, in that order; junction bases with no gene match: 9. The CDR3 sequence is 13 residues long. Germline V CDR1 and CDR2: SQVTM, ANQGSEA. The CDR3 loop is CSVATGARNTIYF. CDR3 nucleotide sequence: TGCAGCGTCGCAACAGGGGCCCGGAACACCATATATTTT.

The rearrangement uses TRBV14 and TRBJ2-1; 8 positions match TRBD1. Trimming at V came to 1 base and at J to 7 bases, leaving 9 bases not matched to a gene. The CDR3 sequence is 16 residues long. The V gene's germline CDR1 is SGHDN and CDR2 FVKESK. CDR3 amino acids: CASSQVRGQGLNEQFF. In DNA form, the CDR3 reads TGTGCCAGCAGCCAAGTTAGAGGACAGGGTCTAAATGAGCAGTTCTTC.

The V and J genes are TRBV4-1 and TRBJ2-7, with a weak D call TRBD2 (6 bases). This CDR3 spans 17 amino acids. V was trimmed by 2 bases and J by 2 bases, leaving 19 bases between them. The germline CDR1 and CDR2 sequences are MGHRA and YSYEKL. CDR3: CASSQTELAWATYEQYF. CDR3 DNA sequence: TGCGCCAGCAGCCAAACCGAACTAGCTTGGGCCACCTACGAGCAGTACTTC.

This clone was counted once. The rearrangement links TRBV19 to TRBJ2-1, with D possibly TRBD2 on 6 matching bases. Trimming pared 6 bases from V and 11 bases from J, leaving 17 bases between. The V gene's germline CDR1 is LNHDA and CDR2 SQIVND (reference sequence). The CDR3 loop spans 13 amino acids. The CDR3 is CASRKGLAYKQFF. In DNA form, the CDR3 reads TGTGCCAGTAGGAAGGGACTGGCCTATAAGCAGTTCTTC.

The rearrangement joins TRBV19 to TRBJ2-7, with D possibly matching TRBD1 (5 bases). Germline CDR1 LNHDA, CDR2 SQIVND (reference sequence). The CDR3 runs to 15 residues. Trimming left V 6 bases short and J 2 bases short, with 17 bases between. CDR3 DNA: TGTGCCAGTAGCGTTACTACAGGTTACGCCTACGAGCAGTACTTC. Translating it yields CASSVTTGYAYEQYF.

The rearrangement joins TRBV14 to TRBJ2-2; D is perhaps TRBD2 (5 bases). This CDR3 spans 13 amino acids. Trimming cost V 6 bases and J 11 bases, with 16 bases left between them. In germline, CDR1 is SGHDN, CDR2 FVKESK. DNA for the CDR3: TGTGCCAGCAGACCGGGTCCCCGGGGAGAGCTGTTTTTT. Translation gives CASRPGPRGELFF.

V gene TRBV6-1 combines with J gene TRBJ1-6; tentatively, D is TRBD1 (5 bases). The CDR3 is 15 amino acids. V was cut by 1 base and J by 10 bases, with 14 bases left in between. CDR1 is MNHNS and CDR2 is SASEGT in the germline V gene. The CDR3 sequence is CASSEGGVISSPLHF. The CDR3 DNA reads TGTGCCAGCAGTGAAGGGGGGGTTATTAGCTCACCCCTCCACTTT.